Listed below are T cell receptor beta chains from one sample, sequenced in a study of blood T cell repertoires in COVID-19. This table comes from immunoSEQ multiplex PCR, and its TCRdb copy is limited to in-frame clones, with some not included. The table records hundreds of thousands of clones, roughly nine tenths of them present only once. The sequencing sample was made of PBMCs or T cells enriched from blood (not recorded which). The receptors stem from a man aged 60 to 69 who had recovered from COVID-19. Each CDR3 is given with its conserved first and last residue. Fields, in order: clone size, J gene, V gene, D gene, CDR3 protein, CDR3 DNA. A D gene is named only where the DNA matches it firmly. Size tells how often a clone was seen (once, few, many) or the class of an expanded clone, and some rows leave it out.

. | TRBJ2-2 | TRBV24-1 | . | CATSDLTTNTGELFF | TGTGCCACCAGTGACCTGACAACGAACACCGGGGAGCTGTTTTTT
. | TRBJ2-1 | TRBV9 | TRBD2 | CASSVGGGNSYNEQFF | TGTGCCAGCAGCGTAGGGGGAGGGAACTCCTACAATGAGCAGTTCTTC
. | TRBJ2-1 | TRBV5-1 | TRBD2 | CASSLEEGRESDEQFF | TGCGCCAGCAGCTTGGAAGAGGGGCGGGAGTCGGATGAGCAGTTCTTC
. | TRBJ1-3 | TRBV2 | . | CASSDPLREKGNTIYF | TGTGCCAGCAGTGACCCCCTCCGGGAAAAAGGAAACACCATATATTTT
. | TRBJ1-5 | TRBV6-1 | . | CASSDRGQPQHF | TGTGCCAGCAGTGACAGGGGCCAGCCCCAGCATTTT
. | TRBJ2-5 | TRBV30 | . | CAWALLGGQETQYF | TGTGCCTGGGCCCTCCTGGGGGGCCAAGAGACCCAGTACTTC
. | TRBJ2-3 | TRBV5-1 | TRBD2 | CASSLAGGGTDTQYF | TGCGCCAGCAGCTTAGCGGGAGGTGGGACAGATACGCAGTATTTT
. | TRBJ2-1 | TRBV7-8 | . | CASSSRGSGAYNEQFF | TGTGCCAGCAGCTCCCGCGGTAGCGGAGCCTACAATGAGCAGTTCTTC
. | TRBJ2-1 | TRBV5-4 | . | CASSEASYNEQFF | TGTGCCAGCAGCGAGGCTTCGTACAATGAGCAGTTCTTC
. | TRBJ2-1 | TRBV7-6 | . | CASSFRYSTYNEQFF | TGTGCCAGCAGCTTCCGGTACAGTACCTACAATGAGCAGTTCTTC
. | TRBJ1-2 | TRBV4-1 | TRBD1 | CASSQFGTDLRGYTF | TGCGCCAGCAGCCAATTTGGGACAGATCTTCGAGGCTACACCTTC
. | TRBJ2-1 | TRBV5-4 | TRBD2 | CASTSGGGGHNEQFF | TGTGCCAGCACCTCCGGCGGCGGGGGACACAATGAGCAGTTCTTC
. | TRBJ2-1 | TRBV29-1 | . | CSVDSKGSSYNEQFF | TGCAGCGTGGACTCGAAAGGTAGCTCCTACAATGAGCAGTTCTTC
. | TRBJ1-6 | TRBV18 | TRBD1 | CASSPLGQGDSPLHF | TGTGCCAGCTCACCCTTAGGACAGGGGGATTCACCCCTCCACTTT
once | TRBJ2-1 | TRBV10-3 | . | CAISAGPSYNEQFF | TGTGCCATCAGTGCAGGGCCTTCCTACAATGAGCAGTTCTTC
. | TRBJ2-1 | TRBV24-1 | TRBD1 | CATSDSGTGEWDEQFF | TGTGCCACCAGTGATTCCGGGACAGGGGAGTGGGATGAGCAGTTCTTC
. | TRBJ2-5 | TRBV5-4 | TRBD1 | CASSSPGQGKTQYF | TGTGCCAGCAGCTCGCCGGGACAGGGGAAGACCCAGTACTTC
once | TRBJ1-5 | TRBV4-1 | . | CASSQFTGRPQHF | TGCGCCAGCAGCCAGTTCACAGGGCGGCCCCAGCATTTT
. | TRBJ1-1 | TRBV5-5 | . | CASSSGTTPNTEAFF | TGTGCCAGCAGCTCCGGGACTACACCGAACACTGAAGCTTTCTTT
. | TRBJ1-1 | TRBV30 | TRBD1 | CAWSDGTGGEAFF | TGTGCCTGGAGCGACGGGACAGGGGGTGAAGCTTTCTTT
. | TRBJ2-7 | TRBV6-5 | . | CASRPGTQREQYF | TGTGCCAGCAGGCCCGGGACACAACGCGAGCAGTACTTC
once | TRBJ2-7 | TRBV5-6 | TRBD1 | CASSQWDRVDEQYF | TGTGCCAGCAGCCAATGGGACAGGGTCGACGAGCAGTACTTC
. | TRBJ1-4 | TRBV15 | TRBD1 | CATSSSIPYGTANEKLFF | TGTGCCACCAGCAGCTCCATTCCATATGGGACAGCGAATGAAAAACTGTTTTTT
many | TRBJ1-2 | TRBV5-4 | . | CASSPGPKNSGYGYTF | TGTGCCAGCAGCCCCGGTCCTAAGAACTCCGGGTATGGCTACACCTTC
. | TRBJ2-5 | TRBV11-3 | TRBD2 | CASSLGAGVIQETQYF | TGTGCCAGCAGCTTGGGAGCGGGAGTGATCCAAGAGACCCAGTACTTC
. | TRBJ2-1 | TRBV7-6 | TRBD1 | CASTPRQGSSYNEQFF | TGTGCCAGCACACCCCGACAGGGTAGCTCCTACAATGAGCAGTTCTTC
. | TRBJ1-1 | TRBV4-3 | . | CASSQGAGLGTEAFF | TGCGCCAGCAGCCAAGGGGCAGGGCTCGGCACTGAAGCTTTCTTT
few | TRBJ2-1 | TRBV7-9 | TRBD2 | CASSLSSGGYNEQFF | TGTGCCAGCAGCTTAAGTAGCGGGGGGTACAATGAGCAGTTCTTC
. | TRBJ1-5 | TRBV15 | TRBD1 | CATSGGQGNQPQHF | TGTGCCACCAGCGGGGGACAGGGTAATCAGCCCCAGCATTTT